The sequence of this T cell receptor beta chain was determined in a study of T cells expressing NK-cell markers. Background on the study: It was from sorted CD3+CD56+NKG2C+, CD3+CD56+NKG2C- and CD3+CD56-NKG2C+ T cells that TCR beta repertoires came.

CDR1 and CDR2 from the germline V gene are SGHDN and FVKESK. The CDR3 length is 15 residues. TCRdb re-called the 5' RACE reads and shows each CDR3 protein once, DNA omitted. In all, the sample yields some 450,000 distinct CDR3 sequences. The V and J genes are TRBV14 and TRBJ1-2. Sequencing was performed on blood T cells: a sorted CD56 or NKG2C T cell subset, CD4+ or CD8+ T cells, or bulk PBMC T cells (not recorded which). The sequence derives from a woman aged 18-70 years in good health. CDR3 in amino acids: CASSQLVGTNYGYTF.